What follows are 7 T cell receptor beta chains derived from one specimen sequenced in a study of shared clonotypes between healthy human individuals. Measured with immunoSEQ multiplex PCR; TCRdb has only the in-frame clones, and not every one. The data contain about 380,000 clones, about 96% of them singletons. Sequenced sample: memory CD8+ T cells sorted from blood. The subset: CD45RO+ cells pooled with CCR7-negative TemRA cells. The receptors stem from a man aged 25-45 years in good health.

The chain links TRBV5-4 to TRBJ2-1; 11 bases align to TRBD1. Germline values: CDR1 SGHNT, CDR2 YYREEE (reference sequence). The CDR3 sequence is 15 residues long. The V and J ends lost 5 bases and 3 bases, in that order; junction bases with no gene match: 4. CDR3 residues: CASRMGTGGYNEQFF. CDR3 nucleotide sequence: TGTGCCAGCAGAATGGGGACAGGGGGCTACAATGAGCAGTTCTTC.

This chain connects TRBV18 to TRBJ2-1; 15 bases agree with TRBD2. The CDR3 runs 13 residues. V gave up 3 bases and J gave up 15 bases; unmatched junction bases: 3. CDR1 is KGHSH, CDR2 LQKENI, per germline. The CDR3 loop reads CASSPLGLAGGFF. As DNA, the CDR3 is TGTGCCAGCTCACCCCTGGGACTAGCGGGAGGGTTCTTC.

The genes are TRBV28 and TRBJ1-5; D gene unclear. V gave up 5 bases and J gave up 5 bases, with 7 bases separating them. This CDR3 has 12 residues. The germline V gene has CDR1 MDHEN and CDR2 SYDVKM. The CDR3 coding sequence is TGTGCCAGCAGTCCCGATGATCAGCCCCAGCATTTT. Its translation: CASSPDDQPQHF.

As concerns this clone: Mismatch with germline at one junction end may stem from a read error. The chain is built from TRBV28 and TRBJ2-2; 8 nucleotides agree with TRBD2. Germline CDR1 is MDHEN and CDR2 is SYDVKM. CDR3 length: 12 residues. The CDR3, as DNA: TGCACAAGCGGGAGGAACACCGGGGAGCTGTTTTTT. It encodes CTSGRNTGELFF.

CDR3 sequence (DNA): TGTGCCAGCAGTTTAGTCATCAACTATGCCGCTCTCTCCTACGAGCAGTACTTC. Its protein is CASSLVINYAALSYEQYF. This chain joins TRBV28 and TRBJ2-7; D uncertain. Trimming removed 2 bases from V and 0 bases from J, with 20 bases in between. CDR1 is MDHEN and CDR2 is SYDVKM in the germline V gene. The CDR3 has 18 amino acids.

This rearrangement joins TRBV15 to TRBJ2-7; D perhaps matches TRBD1 (5 bases). Germline CDR1 is LNHNV and CDR2 is YYDKDF (reference sequence). The CDR3 consists of 15 residues. Trimming left V 0 bases short and J 2 bases short, with 11 bases between. DNA for the CDR3: TGTGCCACCAGCAGAGACTTGACAGAGACCTACGAGCAGTACTTC. Protein product: CATSRDLTETYEQYF.

V and J are TRBV19 and TRBJ2-3; 10 bases agree with TRBD2. After removal of 5 bases from V and 3 bases from J, the junction contained 2 bases not matched to a gene. The germline V gene has CDR1 LNHDA and CDR2 SQIVND (reference sequence). This CDR3 comprises 14 residues. In nucleotides, the CDR3 is TGTGCCAGTAGTTCGGGACTAGCGACAGATACGCAGTATTTT. Its translation: CASSSGLATDTQYF.